This TCR beta chain was observed in a study of molecular identifiers for immune sequencing clone quantification. Study-wide background: With replicates, the RNA of 20,000 or 100,000 naive CD8 cells was split five ways and four were sequenced. Study-wide results and limits: In naive cells, clones above 20 RNA copies held under 1% of molecules, whereas in effector cells they held over 97%. Among 800,000 to 1,000,000 naive cells, spiked Jurkat TCR RNA from a single cell was reportedly detectable.

On this clonotype: What it recognizes is unknown. As the CDR3 is not closed by the conserved phenylalanine or tryptophan, this likely results from a read error.

Previously published methods and listed TCR primers were used for the bulk TCR libraries. TCRdb called the PCR reads again in MiXCR, with one record for every CDR3 protein. The sample lists approximately 500,000 distinct CDR3 sequences, about a fifth occurring once. Germline CDR1 reads LGHDT; CDR2 reads YNNKEL (reference sequence). The CDR3 covers 17 residues. J was trimmed by 0 bases and V by 0 bases; bases with no gene match: 2. This TCR derives from a human donor in good health. Some libraries in this study had Jurkat cell RNA spiked in. V usage is TRBV3-1 and J usage is TRBJ2-2; 9 bases map to TRBD2. The sample was naive CD8+ T cells from blood, with Jurkat cell RNA spiked in. Subset here: FACS-sorted CD8+CD4-CCR7+CD45RA+ naive T cells. CDR3 sequence (DNA): TGTGCCAGCAGCCAAGATCGGACTAGCGCGAACACCGGGGAGCTGTTTCTT. Amino acids: CASSQDRTSANTGELFL.